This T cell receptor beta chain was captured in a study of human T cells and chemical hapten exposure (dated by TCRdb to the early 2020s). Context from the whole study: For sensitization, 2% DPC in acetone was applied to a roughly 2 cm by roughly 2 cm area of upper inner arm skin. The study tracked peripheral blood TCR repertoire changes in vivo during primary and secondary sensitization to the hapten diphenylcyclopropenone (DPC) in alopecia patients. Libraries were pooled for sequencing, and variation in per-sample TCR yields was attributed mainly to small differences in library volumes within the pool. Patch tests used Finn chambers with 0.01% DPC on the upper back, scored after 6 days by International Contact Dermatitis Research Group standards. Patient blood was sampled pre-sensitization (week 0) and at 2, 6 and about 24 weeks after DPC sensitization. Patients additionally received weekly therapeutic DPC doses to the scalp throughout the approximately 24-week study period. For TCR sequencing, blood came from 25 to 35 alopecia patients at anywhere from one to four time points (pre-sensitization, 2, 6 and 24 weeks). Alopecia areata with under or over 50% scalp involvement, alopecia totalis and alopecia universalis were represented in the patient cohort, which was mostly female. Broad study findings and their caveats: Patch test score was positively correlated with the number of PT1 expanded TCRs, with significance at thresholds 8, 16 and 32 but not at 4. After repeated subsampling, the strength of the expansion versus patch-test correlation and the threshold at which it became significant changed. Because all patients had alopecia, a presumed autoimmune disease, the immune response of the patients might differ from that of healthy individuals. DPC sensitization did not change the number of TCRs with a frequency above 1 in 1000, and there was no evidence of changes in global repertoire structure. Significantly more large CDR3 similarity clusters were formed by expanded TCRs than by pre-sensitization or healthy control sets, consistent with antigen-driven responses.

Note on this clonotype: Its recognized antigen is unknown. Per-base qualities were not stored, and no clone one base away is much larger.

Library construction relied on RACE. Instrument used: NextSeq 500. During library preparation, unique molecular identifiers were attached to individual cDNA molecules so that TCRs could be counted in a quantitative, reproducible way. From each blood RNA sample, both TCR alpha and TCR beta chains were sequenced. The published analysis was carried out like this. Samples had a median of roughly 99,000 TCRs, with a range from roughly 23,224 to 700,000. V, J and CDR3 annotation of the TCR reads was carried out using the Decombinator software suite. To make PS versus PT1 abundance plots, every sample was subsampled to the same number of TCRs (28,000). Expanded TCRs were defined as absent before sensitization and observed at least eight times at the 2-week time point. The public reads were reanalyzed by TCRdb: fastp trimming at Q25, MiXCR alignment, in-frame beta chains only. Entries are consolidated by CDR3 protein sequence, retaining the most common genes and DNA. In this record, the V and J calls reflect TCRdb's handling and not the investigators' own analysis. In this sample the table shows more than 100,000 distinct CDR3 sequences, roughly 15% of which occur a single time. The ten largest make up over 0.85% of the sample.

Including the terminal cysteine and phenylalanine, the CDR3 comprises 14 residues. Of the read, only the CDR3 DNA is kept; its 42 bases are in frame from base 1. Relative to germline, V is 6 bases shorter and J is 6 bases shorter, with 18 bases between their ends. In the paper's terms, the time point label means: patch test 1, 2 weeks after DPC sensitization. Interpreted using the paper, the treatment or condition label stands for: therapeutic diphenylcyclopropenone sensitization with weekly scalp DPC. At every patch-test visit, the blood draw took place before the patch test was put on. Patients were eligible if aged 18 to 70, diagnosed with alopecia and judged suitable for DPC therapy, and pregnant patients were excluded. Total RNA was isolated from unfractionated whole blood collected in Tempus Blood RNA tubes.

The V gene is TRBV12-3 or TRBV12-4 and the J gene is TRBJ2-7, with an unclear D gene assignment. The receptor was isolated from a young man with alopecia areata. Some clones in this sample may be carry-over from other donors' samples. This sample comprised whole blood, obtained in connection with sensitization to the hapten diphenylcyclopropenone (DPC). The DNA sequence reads TGTGCCAGCAGACCTAGTGGACCATCCGGCGAGCAGTACTTC. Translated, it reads CASRPSGPSGEQYF.